The rows below give T cell receptor beta chains drawn from one sample of a study of read filtering for tumor transcriptome and immune sequencing. TCRdb processed the reads anew with MiXCR; each CDR3 protein has one entry. The sample has 45,000 to 50,000 distinct CDR3 sequences; 12% are singletons. Sequenced material: a population of CD138-negative cells sorted from bone marrow. The receptors stem from a donor aged 40 or older with multiple myeloma. The CDR3 runs from the conserved cysteine through the conserved F or W. Each record gives: CDR3 protein, CDR3 DNA, D gene, V gene, CDR3 length, J gene, clone size. A D gene is named only where the DNA matches it firmly. Clone sizes are given selectively: once, few, many, or a class where the clone is expanded.

CDR3 protein: CASIVRGDTQYF
CDR3 DNA: TGTGCCAGCATTGTAAGGGGTGATACCCAGTACTTC
D gene: .
V gene: TRBV25-1
CDR3 length: 12
J gene: TRBJ2-5
clone size: .

CDR3 protein: CSSGEQDRGRIIPF
CDR3 DNA: TGTTCCAGCGGAGAACAGGACAGGGGGCGCATCATTCCCTTC
D gene: TRBD1
V gene: TRBV6-5
CDR3 length: 14
J gene: TRBJ1-2
clone size: .

CDR3 protein: CSARDLTSGRFGDEQFF
CDR3 DNA: TGCAGTGCTAGAGATCTAACTAGCGGGAGGTTTGGAGATGAGCAGTTCTTC
D gene: TRBD2
V gene: TRBV20-1
CDR3 length: 17
J gene: TRBJ2-1
clone size: many

CDR3 protein: CASSLAGSGGSTDAFF
CDR3 DNA: TGCGCCAGCAGCTTGGCTGGCTCAGGGGGCAGCACTGATGCTTTCTTT
D gene: TRBD1
V gene: TRBV5-1
CDR3 length: 16
J gene: TRBJ1-1
clone size: .

CDR3 protein: CASSQDRGTSGLNEQFF
CDR3 DNA: TGCGCCAGCAGCCAAGATAGGGGGACTAGCGGGTTGAATGAGCAGTTCTTC
D gene: TRBD2
V gene: TRBV4-3
CDR3 length: 17
J gene: TRBJ2-1
clone size: many

CDR3 protein: CASSLDGLSSGANVLTF
CDR3 DNA: TGTGCCAGCAGCTTAGATGGCCTATCCTCTGGGGCCAACGTCCTGACTTTC
D gene: .
V gene: TRBV11-2
CDR3 length: 17
J gene: TRBJ2-6
clone size: many

CDR3 protein: CSAIRGGSGSGAYEQYF
CDR3 DNA: TGCAGTGCTATAAGGGGGGGTAGCGGGAGCGGTGCCTACGAGCAGTACTTC
D gene: TRBD2
V gene: TRBV20-1
CDR3 length: 17
J gene: TRBJ2-7
clone size: many

CDR3 protein: CASSLELVITF
CDR3 DNA: TGTGCCAGCAGCTTGGAGTTAGTTATCACCTTC
D gene: .
V gene: TRBV5-6
CDR3 length: 11
J gene: TRBJ1-2
clone size: many

CDR3 protein: CASSSWGFGSNQPQHF
CDR3 DNA: TGTGCCAGCAGTTCCTGGGGGTTCGGGAGCAATCAGCCCCAGCATTTT
D gene: .
V gene: TRBV6-2/TRBV6-3
CDR3 length: 16
J gene: TRBJ1-5
clone size: many

CDR3 protein: CASSPGTNEQFF
CDR3 DNA: TGTGCCAGCAGCCCCGGGACGAATGAGCAGTTCTTC
D gene: .
V gene: TRBV7-9
CDR3 length: 12
J gene: TRBJ2-1
clone size: many

CDR3 protein: CSARDPSNEAFF
CDR3 DNA: TGCAGTGCCAGGGACCCCTCTAATGAAGCTTTCTTT
D gene: .
V gene: TRBV20-1
CDR3 length: 12
J gene: TRBJ1-1
clone size: .

CDR3 protein: CASSLSGGNMNEQFF
CDR3 DNA: TGTGCCAGCAGCCTTTCCGGGGGAAATATGAATGAGCAGTTCTTC
D gene: .
V gene: TRBV7-8
CDR3 length: 15
J gene: TRBJ2-1
clone size: many

CDR3 protein: CASRGLAGVNEQFF
CDR3 DNA: TGTGCCAGCAGAGGTCTAGCGGGAGTGAATGAGCAGTTCTTC
D gene: TRBD2
V gene: TRBV28
CDR3 length: 14
J gene: TRBJ2-1
clone size: medium-sized

CDR3 protein: CASGNYNEQFF
CDR3 DNA: TGTGCCAGCGGGAACTACAATGAGCAGTTCTTC
D gene: .
V gene: TRBV7-8
CDR3 length: 11
J gene: TRBJ2-1
clone size: few

CDR3 protein: CASSSSLALETQYF
CDR3 DNA: TGCGCCAGCAGTTCCTCTTTAGCTCTGGAGACCCAGTACTTC
D gene: .
V gene: TRBV5-1
CDR3 length: 14
J gene: TRBJ2-5
clone size: few

CDR3 protein: CASSYLGGQPQHF
CDR3 DNA: TGTGCCAGCAGTTACCTCGGGGGCCAGCCCCAGCATTTT
D gene: .
V gene: TRBV27
CDR3 length: 13
J gene: TRBJ1-5
clone size: many

CDR3 protein: CASSLGRVSNQPQHF
CDR3 DNA: TGTGCCAGCAGCTTGGGCAGGGTTAGCAATCAGCCCCAGCATTTT
D gene: .
V gene: TRBV7-2
CDR3 length: 15
J gene: TRBJ1-5
clone size: many

CDR3 protein: CAWSRAGGEFF
CDR3 DNA: TGTGCCTGGAGTCGGGCAGGGGGGGAGTTCTTC
D gene: .
V gene: TRBV30
CDR3 length: 11
J gene: TRBJ2-1
clone size: many

CDR3 protein: CASSSNTGHRLSGANVLTF
CDR3 DNA: TGTGCCAGCAGTTCAAATACGGGACACCGGCTCTCTGGGGCCAACGTCCTGACTTTC
D gene: .
V gene: TRBV12-3/TRBV12-4
CDR3 length: 19
J gene: TRBJ2-6
clone size: many

CDR3 protein: CASSKAGETSGRAGNEQFF
CDR3 DNA: TGTGCCAGCAGCAAAGCGGGGGAGACTAGCGGGAGGGCCGGTAATGAGCAGTTCTTC
D gene: .
V gene: TRBV21-1
CDR3 length: 19
J gene: TRBJ2-1
clone size: many

CDR3 protein: CASTLGLAGGNEQFF
CDR3 DNA: TGTGCCAGCACCCTTGGACTAGCGGGAGGTAATGAGCAGTTCTTC
D gene: TRBD2
V gene: TRBV11-2
CDR3 length: 15
J gene: TRBJ2-1
clone size: many

CDR3 protein: CASSYGGGTGDNEQFF
CDR3 DNA: TGTGCCAGCAGCTATGGCGGGGGGACAGGGGACAATGAGCAGTTCTTC
D gene: TRBD1
V gene: TRBV7-3
CDR3 length: 16
J gene: TRBJ2-1
clone size: many

CDR3 protein: CASSPGSGSYNEQFF
CDR3 DNA: TGTGCCAGCTCACCAGGCTCAGGCTCCTACAATGAGCAGTTCTTC
D gene: .
V gene: TRBV18
CDR3 length: 15
J gene: TRBJ2-1
clone size: many

CDR3 protein: CASSLTQQTQYF
CDR3 DNA: TGTGCCAGCAGCTTGACTCAACAGACCCAGTACTTC
D gene: .
V gene: TRBV7-9
CDR3 length: 12
J gene: TRBJ2-5
clone size: many

CDR3 protein: CASSSGGDRTEAFF
CDR3 DNA: TGTGCCAGCAGTTCGGGCGGGGATAGGACTGAAGCTTTCTTT
D gene: .
V gene: TRBV3-1
CDR3 length: 14
J gene: TRBJ1-1
clone size: many

CDR3 protein: CASSLSGDRAYEQYF
CDR3 DNA: TGTGCCAGCAGCTTATCAGGGGACAGGGCCTACGAGCAGTACTTC
D gene: TRBD1
V gene: TRBV13
CDR3 length: 15
J gene: TRBJ2-7
clone size: many

CDR3 protein: CASSQTGFEQYF
CDR3 DNA: TGTGCCAGCAGCCAGACAGGGTTCGAGCAGTACTTC
D gene: TRBD1
V gene: TRBV7-9
CDR3 length: 12
J gene: TRBJ2-7
clone size: many